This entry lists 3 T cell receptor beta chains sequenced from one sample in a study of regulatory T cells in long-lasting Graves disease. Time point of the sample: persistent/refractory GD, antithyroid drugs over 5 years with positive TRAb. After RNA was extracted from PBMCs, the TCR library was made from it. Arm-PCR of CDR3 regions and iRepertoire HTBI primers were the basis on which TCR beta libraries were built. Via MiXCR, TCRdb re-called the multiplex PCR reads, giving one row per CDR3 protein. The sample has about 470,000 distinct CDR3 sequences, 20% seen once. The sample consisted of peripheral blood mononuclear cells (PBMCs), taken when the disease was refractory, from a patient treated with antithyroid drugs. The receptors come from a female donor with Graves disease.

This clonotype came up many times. CDR3 residues: CASSLVAGKNIQYF. CDR3 nucleotide sequence: TGTGCCAGCAGTTTAGTAGCGGGCAAAAACATTCAGTACTTC. V usage is TRBV28 and J usage is TRBJ2-4, with 7 bases identical to TRBD2. CDR3 length: 14 residues. The V and J ends lost 2 bases and 3 bases, in that order; junction bases with no gene match: 1. Germline V CDR1 and CDR2: MDHEN, SYDVKM. The whole variable domain, filled in from reference TRBV28 and TRBJ2-4, reads DVKVTQSSRYLVKRTGEKVFLECVQDMDHENMFWYRQDPGLGLRLIYFSYDVKMKEKGDIPEGYSVSREKKERFSLILESASTNQTSMYLCASSLVAGKNIQYFGAGTRLSVL.

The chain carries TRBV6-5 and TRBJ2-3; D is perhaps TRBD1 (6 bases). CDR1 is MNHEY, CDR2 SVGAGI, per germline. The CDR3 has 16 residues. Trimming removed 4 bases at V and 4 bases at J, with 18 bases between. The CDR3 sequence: CASSSPTGPGPDTQYF. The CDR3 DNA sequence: TGTGCCAGCAGTTCGCCGACAGGCCCGGGCCCAGATACGCAGTATTTT.

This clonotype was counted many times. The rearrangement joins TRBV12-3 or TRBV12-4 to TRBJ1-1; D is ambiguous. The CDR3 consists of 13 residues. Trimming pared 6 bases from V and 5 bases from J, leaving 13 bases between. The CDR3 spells CASSLSGPTEAFF. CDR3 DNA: TGTGCCAGCAGCTTATCCGGGCCGACTGAAGCTTTCTTT.